The 27 T cell receptor beta chains in this list originate from one sample, sequenced in a study of T cell responses to AZD1222 COVID-19 vaccine. Repertoires were generated with immunoSEQ multiplex PCR, while TCRdb's copy carries only in-frame clones and drops some. The table records about 55,000 clones, roughly 85% of them present only once. Specimen: peripheral blood, collected on day 0 of AZD1222 vaccination. The receptor source for this set is an adult in good health.

The V call is TRBV2, the J call TRBJ1-1; D might be TRBD1 (5 bases). The germline V gene has CDR1 SNHLY and CDR2 FYNNEI. V dropped 8 bases and J dropped 6 bases, with 13 bases sitting between them. The CDR3 contains 12 residues. CDR3 coding DNA: TGTGCCAGCGATGGGGGACGCGCTGAAGCTTTCTTT. Encoded protein: CASDGGRAEAFF.

The chain has TRBV10-1 and TRBJ2-1, with 8 bases aligning to TRBD1. CDR1 and CDR2 from the germline V gene are WNHNN and SYGVQD (reference sequence). The CDR3 is 13 residues long. J was trimmed by 7 bases and V by 6 bases; bases with no gene match: 5. CDR3 in DNA: TGCGCCAGCAGGGAGCGGACAGGGAATGAGCAGTTCTTC. Translation: CASRERTGNEQFF.

This clone was counted only a few times. The V call is TRBV24-1, the J call TRBJ1-4, with 8 bases lining up with TRBD1. The CDR3 totals 16 residues. Germline V gene data show CDR1 as KGHDR and CDR2 as SFDVKD. V shed 1 base, J shed 8 bases, and the junction held 8 bases outside the gene matches. This CDR3 reads CATSDFPRTGNEKLFF. In DNA form, the CDR3 reads TGTGCCACCAGTGATTTCCCCCGGACAGGGAACGAAAAACTGTTTTTT.

This chain connects TRBV7-8 to TRBJ1-4; 10 bases are a match to TRBD1. The CDR3 covers 14 residues. Germline CDR1 SGHVS, CDR2 FQNEAQ. V dropped 5 bases and J dropped 10; count of bases not matched to a gene: 7. Written as DNA, the CDR3 is TGTGCCAGCAGCCCGCGGGACAGGGGTCGAAAACTGTTTTTT. It specifies CASSPRDRGRKLFF.

This clone was seen a handful of times. The gene calls are TRBV7-2 and TRBJ2-2; 12 nucleotides line up with TRBD2. The trim removed 0 bases at V and 6 bases at J, leaving 11 bases unmatched. This CDR3 has 19 residues. CDR1 SGHTA and CDR2 FQGNSA come from the germline V gene. The CDR3 protein is CASSLAASGGAGVAGELFF. The DNA for the CDR3 is TGTGCCAGCAGCTTAGCAGCTAGCGGGGGGGCCGGTGTTGCCGGGGAGCTGTTTTTT.

The V gene is TRBV20-1, the J gene TRBJ2-7; tentative D call: TRBD1 (6 bases). CDR1 is DFQATT and CDR2 is SNEGSKA in the germline V gene (reference sequence). Trimming left V 6 bases short and J 5 bases short, with 11 bases between. The CDR3 has 11 residues. CDR3 loop: CSAPQGNEQYF. In DNA form, the CDR3 reads TGCAGTGCCCCCCAGGGGAACGAGCAGTACTTC.

The chain carries TRBV5-5 and TRBJ1-5; TRBD1 matches 7 bases. The CDR3 is 17 amino acids. V lost 4 bases, J lost 4 bases, and 14 bases stayed unmatched. Germline CDR1 reads SGHKS; CDR2 reads YYEKEE (reference sequence). CDR3 DNA sequence: TGTGCCAGCAGCCTAGATGACAGGGTGGGGTTAAATCAGCCCCAGCATTTT. Translation gives CASSLDDRVGLNQPQHF.

This chain links TRBV7-2 with TRBJ1-2; D remains ambiguous. The CDR3 is made up of 12 amino acids. V gave up 11 bases and J gave up 5 bases, with 15 bases separating them. From germline, CDR1 is SGHTA and CDR2 FQGNSA. DNA for the CDR3: TGTGCCTCCTCGAACCCAGAATATGGCTACACCTTC. This translates into CASSNPEYGYTF.

The chain has TRBV5-1 and TRBJ2-5; D may match TRBD1 or TRBD2 (6 bases each). This CDR3 has 17 residues. Germline CDR1 SGHRS, CDR2 YFSETQ. V shed 0 bases and J shed 4 bases, with 19 bases lying between them. The CDR3 reads CASSLAVRGMGGETQYF. CDR3 sequence (DNA): TGCGCCAGCAGCTTGGCCGTCAGGGGTATGGGGGGAGAGACCCAGTACTTC. Supplemented by reference TRBV5-1 and TRBJ2-5, the full variable domain reads KAGVTQTPRYLIKTRGQQVTLSCSPISGHRSVSWYQQTPGQGLQFLFEYFSETQRNKGNFPGRFSGRQFSNSRSEMNVSTLELGDSALYLCASSLAVRGMGGETQYFGPGTRLLVL.

The J gene is TRBJ1-1, the V gene TRBV18, with D perhaps TRBD1 (5 bases). In germline, CDR1 is KGHSH, CDR2 LQKENI. Trimming took 0 bases from V and 11 from J, leaving 16 bases between them. CDR3 length: 14 amino acids. CDR3 DNA: TGTGCCAGCTCACCACCCGGGACTCCATCCGGGGCTTTCTTT. Translating gives CASSPPGTPSGAFF.

The chain links TRBV12-3 or TRBV12-4 to TRBJ2-2; D ambiguous. This CDR3 contains 13 residues. V was shortened by 5 bases and J by 8 bases, with 12 bases between the two germline ends. The CDR3 sequence is CASSLLLAGELFF. CDR3 nucleotide sequence: TGTGCCAGCAGTCTCCTGCTGGCGGGGGAGCTGTTTTTT.

The J gene is TRBJ2-3, the V gene TRBV7-7; 9 bases line up with TRBD1. The CDR3 runs to 15 residues. The germline V gene encodes CDR1 SSHAT and CDR2 FNYEAQ (reference sequence). J gave up 1 base and V 5 bases, and 4 bases lay outside the gene matches. The CDR3 region is CASSPGTGRTDTQYF. In DNA form, the CDR3 reads TGTGCCAGCAGCCCAGGGACAGGGCGCACAGATACGCAGTATTTT. Using reference TRBV7-7 and TRBJ2-3 for the parts outside the CDR3, the full variable domain is GAGVSQSPRYKVTKRGQDVTLRCDPISSHATLYWYQQALGQGPEFLTYFNYEAQPDKSGLPSDRFSAERPEGSISTLTIQRTEQRDSAMYRCASSPGTGRTDTQYFGPGTRLTVL.

The chain combines TRBV5-4 with TRBJ1-2, with TRBD1 as a possible D gene (5 bases). CDR1 and CDR2 from the germline V gene are SGHNT and YYREEE (reference sequence). Trimming stripped 4 bases from V and 3 bases from J, with 13 bases between. The CDR3 contains 14 residues. The CDR3 loop reads CASSGTQFDYGYTF. The CDR3 nucleotides read TGTGCCAGCAGCGGGACGCAGTTCGACTATGGCTACACCTTC.

CDR3 DNA sequence: TGTGCCAGCTCACAACAGCCCATGAACACTGAAGCTTTCTTT. This codes for CASSQQPMNTEAFF. The gene calls are TRBV18 and TRBJ1-1; D is uncertain. Germline CDR1 is KGHSH and CDR2 is LQKENI. V lost 4 bases and J lost 0, with 9 bases in between. The CDR3 length is 14 residues.

This chain joins TRBV5-8 and TRBJ1-2, with 8 positions matching TRBD1. Per germline, CDR1 SGHTS and CDR2 YDEGEE. After removal of 0 bases from V and 4 bases from J, the junction contained 5 bases not matched to a gene. The CDR3 extends over 15 amino acids. CDR3 in DNA: TGTGCCAGCAGCTTGGGGGACAGGCCCCGCTATGGCTACACCTTC. Its protein product is CASSLGDRPRYGYTF.

The rearrangement uses TRBV4-3 and TRBJ1-3; TRBD1 might be the D (5 bases). V was shortened by 3 bases and J by 2 bases, with 8 bases between the two germline ends. The CDR3 sequence is 14 residues long. CDR1 is LGHNA, CDR2 YSLEER, per germline. The CDR3 DNA reads as TGCGCCAGCAGCCAGGGGACTCCTGGAAACACCATATATTTT. This sequence encodes CASSQGTPGNTIYF.

This chain joins TRBV5-4 and TRBJ2-3; tentative D call: TRBD1 (5 bases). Germline V gene data show CDR1 as SGHNT and CDR2 as YYREEE (reference sequence). V lost 0 bases to trimming and J lost 3 bases, with 14 bases between them. This CDR3 has 16 residues. CDR3 in amino acids: CASSLARGGRTDTQYF. The DNA of the CDR3 is TGTGCCAGCAGCTTGGCTAGGGGTGGTAGGACAGATACGCAGTATTTT.

The chain is built from TRBV6-1 and TRBJ2-7; D not resolved. CDR1 and CDR2 (germline): MNHNS, SASEGT. The CDR3 runs to 14 residues. V gave up 0 bases and J gave up 3 bases, with 9 bases separating them. DNA for the CDR3: TGTGCCAGCAGTGAAGCTTCGTTCCTCTACGAGCAGTACTTC. It translates to CASSEASFLYEQYF.

The chain couples TRBV5-1 to TRBJ1-4; no clear D. This CDR3 has 13 amino acids. Trimming pared 4 bases from V and 1 base from J, leaving 5 bases between. Germline V gene data show CDR1 as SGHRS and CDR2 as YFSETQ. The CDR3 reads CASSQVTNEKLFF. In DNA form, the CDR3 reads TGCGCCAGCAGCCAAGTAACTAATGAAAAACTGTTTTTT.

J is TRBJ1-6 and V is TRBV7-2, with D possibly TRBD1 on 5 matching bases. The germline V and J ends were trimmed by 6 bases and 4 bases, with 13 bases remaining between them. Germline values: CDR1 SGHTA, CDR2 FQGNSA. The CDR3 contains 15 residues. The CDR3 nucleotides are TGTGCCAGCAGTGACAGAGCTGCTTATAATTCACCCCTCCACTTT. Amino acid sequence: CASSDRAAYNSPLHF.

The V gene is TRBV5-4, the J gene TRBJ1-1; possible D gene TRBD1, 5 bases. CDR3 size: 15 residues. Between the trimmed V and J ends, which lost 1 base and 3 bases, there was a span of 13 bases. From germline, CDR1 is SGHNT and CDR2 YYREEE (reference sequence). The CDR3 DNA reads as TGTGCCAGCAGCTTGCCCCCCTTAGGGGACACTGAAGCTTTCTTT. It translates to CASSLPPLGDTEAFF.

This clone was observed a handful of times. CDR3 bases: TGTGCCAGCAGCCGAGGCCTGACTGGGACAGCGAGGAAGTACTTC. Its translation is CASSRGLTGTARKYF. This chain connects TRBV7-8 to TRBJ2-7, with 7 bases identical to TRBD1. The germline CDR1 and CDR2 sequences are SGHVS and FQNEAQ. The CDR3 loop spans 15 amino acids. With 5 bases clipped from V and 11 bases from J, the junction kept 18 bases outside the gene matches.

The chain employs TRBV3-1 (or the pseudogene TRBV3-2) and TRBJ2-7, with 8 bases aligning to TRBD2. V was clipped by 7 bases and J by 0 bases; unmatched bases: 5. This CDR3 comprises 14 residues. Looked up from germline, CDR1 is LGHDT and CDR2 is YNNKEL (reference sequence). CDR3 sequence reads: CASTTSGGSYEQYF. The CDR3 nucleotides are TGTGCCAGCACAACTAGCGGAGGCTCCTACGAGCAGTACTTC.

The rearrangement links TRBV18 to TRBJ2-7; no clear D. Germline V gives CDR1 KGHSH, CDR2 LQKENI. The CDR3 consists of 12 residues. Trimming shortened V by 5 bases and J by 4 bases, and 9 bases separated the two germline ends. CDR3 amino acids: CASSSVVYEQYF. The CDR3 DNA reads as TGTGCCAGCTCATCAGTAGTATACGAGCAGTACTTC.

The CDR3 nucleotides are TGCGCCAGCAGCCAGGGTCAAGGGACTGGTAGTGAAAAACTGTTTTTT. This gives the protein CASSQGQGTGSEKLFF. The chain employs TRBV4-3 and TRBJ1-4; D may be TRBD1 (5 bases). The CDR3 extends over 16 amino acids. Germline assignment: CDR1 LGHNA and CDR2 YSLEER. The V end lost 3 bases, the J end lost 7 bases, and 18 bases lay between the germline ends.

The chain joins TRBV7-9 to TRBJ2-5, with 8 bases aligning to TRBD2. V lost 1 base, J lost 1 base, and 8 bases stayed unmatched. This CDR3 comprises 17 residues. CDR1 SEHNR and CDR2 FQNEAQ come from the germline V gene (reference sequence). The CDR3 sequence is CASSLDGAGVRQETQYF. DNA for the CDR3: TGTGCCAGCAGCTTAGACGGAGCGGGGGTCCGCCAAGAGACCCAGTACTTC. Based on the CDR3 plus reference TRBV7-9 and TRBJ2-5, the full variable domain is DTGVSQNPRHKITKRGQNVTFRCDPISEHNRLYWYRQTLGQGPEFLTYFQNEAQLEKSRLLSDRFSAERPKGSFSTLEIQRTEQGDSAMYLCASSLDGAGVRQETQYFGPGTRLLVL.

This rearrangement joins TRBV15 to TRBJ1-5; the D gene is possibly TRBD1 (6 bases). The germline CDR1 and CDR2 sequences are LNHNV and YYDKDF (reference sequence). Trimming removed 0 bases from V and 4 bases from J, with 13 bases in between. This CDR3 is 16 amino acids long. CDR3 region: CATSREGQEDNQPQHF. The DNA for the CDR3 is TGTGCCACCAGCAGAGAGGGACAAGAGGATAATCAGCCCCAGCATTTT. The whole variable domain, remainder taken from reference TRBV15 and TRBJ1-5, is DAMVIQNPRYQVTQFGKPVTLSCSQTLNHNVMYWYQQKSSQAPKLLFHYYDKDFNNEADTPDNFQSRRPNTSFCFLDIRSPGLGDTAMYLCATSREGQEDNQPQHFGDGTRLSIL.